The TCR beta chain under discussion was sequenced for a study of radiotherapy plus CTLA-4 blockade in lung cancer. Across the study: Across the patients, objective responses occurred in about 18%, and disease control in roughly 30%.

Overall study findings and caveats: Radiotherapy was combined with ipilimumab, and tumor-derived TCR clones then expanded in blood.

A remark on this clone: Its antigen is not identified.

Assay: immunoSEQ multiplex PCR; the TCRdb copy retains only in-frame clones and omits some. The sample consists of 95,000 to 150,000 clones, around 89% of them appearing once. CDR3 length: 16 residues. V shed 2 bases, J shed 4 bases, and the junction held 6 bases outside the gene matches. Germline values: CDR1 SGHRS, CDR2 YFSETQ. This specimen was peripheral blood, taken from a patient treated with radiotherapy plus ipilimumab. The chain joins TRBV5-1 to TRBJ2-2, with TRBD2 identical over 9 bases. The sequence was collected from a human donor with non-small cell lung cancer that progressed on radiotherapy plus ipilimumab. In DNA form, the CDR3 reads TGCGCCAGCAGCTTTGGTAGCGGGAGCGTCACCGGGGAGCTGTTTTTT. Translating gives CASSFGSGSVTGELFF. The full variable domain, rest sourced from reference TRBV5-1 and TRBJ2-2, is KAGVTQTPRYLIKTRGQQVTLSCSPISGHRSVSWYQQTPGQGLQFLFEYFSETQRNKGNFPGRFSGRQFSNSRSEMNVSTLELGDSALYLCASSFGSGSVTGELFFGEGSRLTVL.